The entry that follows covers one T cell receptor (beta chain) sequence. This specimen belongs to a study of blood T cell repertoires in COVID-19. Study background: From the United States, Italy and Spain came samples of acute and convalescent COVID-19. Sample material is recorded as cDNA or gDNA derived from T cells, B-cell-depleted T cells, or PBMCs.

Authors' methods: Amplification of reference gene primers was used by the study to estimate nucleated cell counts. Data came from immunoSEQ multiplex PCR; TCRdb stores just in-frame clones and leaves some out. The V and J calls and the clone size are those of that table, but D and trimming were determined from the DNA. The sample yields under 250,000 clones, 88% seen once. The source is a man aged 40-50 years with acute or convalescent COVID-19. The sample was peripheral blood.

The CDR3 region is CASSYPGTGDQHF. The CDR3 DNA follows: TGTGCCAGCAGTTACCCCGGGACAGGGGACCAGCATTTT. The chain joins TRBV6-5 to TRBJ1-5, with 10 bases that match TRBD1. Germline assignment: CDR1 MNHEY and CDR2 SVGAGI. The ends lost 2 bases at V and 12 bases at J; junction bases unmatched: 4. The CDR3 length is 13 residues.